This T cell receptor beta chain was sequenced during a study of cytomegalovirus exposure and HLA in healthy donors. Study results and caveats: Later work showed greater clonal expansion in HLA-associated TCR beta chains than in equally common others. Reported performance of the classifier showed diagnosis of cytomegalovirus status with high specificity and sensitivity.

As for this clone: What it binds is not known.

As for the donors, each was a healthy bone marrow donor. Primers for the PCR totalled 60 Vbeta and 13 Jbeta. How the authors handled the data: In a later analysis, 70 million to 80 million unique TCR beta chains included roughly 11 million shared by two or more donors. Assay: immunoSEQ multiplex PCR; the TCRdb copy retains only in-frame clones and omits some. V and J calls plus clone size are reproduced from that table; the DNA served to infer D and trimming. The top ten hold 5.5% to 7% of the sample, which has approximately 140,000 clones, roughly four fifths seen once. The CDR3 consists of 15 residues. The V end was cut by 0 bases, the J end by 7 bases, with 16 bases between. In germline, CDR1 is SGDLS, CDR2 YYNGEE.

The source of this sequence is a woman aged 40 to 49 in good health and CMV-seropositive. Sequencing used PBMCs. The chain employs TRBV9 and TRBJ1-1; tentative D call: TRBD1 (5 bases). The CDR3 loop is CASSVVGARNGEAFF. The DNA for the CDR3 is TGTGCCAGCAGCGTAGTTGGGGCCAGGAACGGTGAAGCTTTCTTT.